The clone carrying this T cell receptor (beta chain) was found many times. The sample belongs to a study of blood T cells in healthy people across ages. The CDR3 covers 17 residues. CDR1 and CDR2 from the germline V gene are SGHRS and YFSETQ. The V end lost 2 bases, the J end lost 1 base, and 16 bases lay between the germline ends. With a J-beta primer mix and a sample-barcoded 5' primer, a second PCR ran 7 to 11 cycles. Tagging of each cDNA molecule was performed by a template-switch adaptor with 12 random nucleotides. TCRdb ran MiXCR on the 5' RACE reads and lists one entry per CDR3 protein. Seen here are approximately 360,000 distinct CDR3 sequences, about 52% observed once, and the top ten hold 45% to 55%.

The specimen sequenced was blood. This clonotype originated in a man in his 60s in good health. The chain carries TRBV5-1 and TRBJ2-4; either TRBD1 or TRBD2 may fit D (5 bases each). CDR3 bases: TGCGCCAGCAGCTTCGATGGGACCCGGCTTGCCAAAAACATTCAGTACTTC. Protein product: CASSFDGTRLAKNIQYF.